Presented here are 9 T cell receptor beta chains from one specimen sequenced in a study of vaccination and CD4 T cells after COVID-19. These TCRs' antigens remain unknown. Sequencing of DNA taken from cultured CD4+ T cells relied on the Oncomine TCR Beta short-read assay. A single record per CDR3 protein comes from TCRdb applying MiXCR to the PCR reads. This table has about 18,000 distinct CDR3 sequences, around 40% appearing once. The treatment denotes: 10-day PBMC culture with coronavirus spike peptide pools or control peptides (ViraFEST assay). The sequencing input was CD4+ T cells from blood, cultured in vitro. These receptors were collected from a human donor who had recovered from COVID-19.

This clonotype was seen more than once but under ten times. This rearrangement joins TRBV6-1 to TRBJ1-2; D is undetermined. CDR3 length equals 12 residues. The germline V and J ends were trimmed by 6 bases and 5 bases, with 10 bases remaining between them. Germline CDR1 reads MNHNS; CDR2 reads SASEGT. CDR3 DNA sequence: TGTGCCAGCAGATCAGACACGTATGGCTACACCTTC. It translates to CASRSDTYGYTF.

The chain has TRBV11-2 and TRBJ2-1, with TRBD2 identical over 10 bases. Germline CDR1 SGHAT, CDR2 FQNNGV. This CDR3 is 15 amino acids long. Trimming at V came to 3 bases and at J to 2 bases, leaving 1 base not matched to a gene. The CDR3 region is CASSFTSGAYNEQFF. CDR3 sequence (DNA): TGTGCCAGCAGCTTTACTAGCGGGGCCTACAATGAGCAGTTCTTC.

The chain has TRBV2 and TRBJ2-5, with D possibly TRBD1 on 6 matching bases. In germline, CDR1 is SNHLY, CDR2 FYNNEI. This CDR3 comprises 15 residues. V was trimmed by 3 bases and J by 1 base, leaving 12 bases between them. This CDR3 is CASSDDRPFQETQYF. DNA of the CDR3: TGTGCCAGCAGTGATGACAGGCCATTCCAAGAGACCCAGTACTTC.

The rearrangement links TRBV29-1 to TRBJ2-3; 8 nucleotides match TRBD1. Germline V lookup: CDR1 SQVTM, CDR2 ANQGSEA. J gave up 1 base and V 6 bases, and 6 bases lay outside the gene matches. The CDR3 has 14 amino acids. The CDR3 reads CSVRSGGRTDTQYF. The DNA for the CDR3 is TGCAGCGTACGTTCAGGGGGCCGCACAGATACGCAGTATTTT.

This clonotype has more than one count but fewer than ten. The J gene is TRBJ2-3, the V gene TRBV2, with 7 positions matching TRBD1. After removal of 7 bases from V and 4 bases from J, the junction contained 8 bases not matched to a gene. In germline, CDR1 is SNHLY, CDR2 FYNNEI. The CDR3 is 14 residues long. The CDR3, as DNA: TGTGCCAGCACTGTGACAGGGTCTCCAGATACGCAGTATTTT. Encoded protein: CASTVTGSPDTQYF.

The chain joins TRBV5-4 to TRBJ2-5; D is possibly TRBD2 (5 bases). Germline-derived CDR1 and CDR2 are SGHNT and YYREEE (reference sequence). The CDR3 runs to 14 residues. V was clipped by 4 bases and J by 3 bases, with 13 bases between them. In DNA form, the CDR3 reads TGTGCCAGCAGCCCCATGCGGGCAGAAGAGACCCAGTACTTC. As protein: CASSPMRAEETQYF.

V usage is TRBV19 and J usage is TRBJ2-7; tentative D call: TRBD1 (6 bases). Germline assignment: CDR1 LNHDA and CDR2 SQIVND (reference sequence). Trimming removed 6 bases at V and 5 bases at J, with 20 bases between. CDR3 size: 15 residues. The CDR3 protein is CASSRTAKMIHEQYF. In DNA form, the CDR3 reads TGTGCCAGTAGCAGGACAGCCAAGATGATCCACGAGCAGTACTTC.

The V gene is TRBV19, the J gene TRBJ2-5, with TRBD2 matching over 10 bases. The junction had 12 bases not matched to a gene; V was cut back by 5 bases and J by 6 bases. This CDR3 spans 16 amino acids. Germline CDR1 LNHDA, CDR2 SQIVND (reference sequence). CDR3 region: CASSSGTSVGRKTQYF. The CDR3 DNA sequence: TGTGCCAGTAGTTCCGGGACTAGCGTAGGCCGAAAGACCCAGTACTTC.

The CDR3 loop is CAISESQGSKTEAFF. The CDR3 DNA is TGTGCCATCAGTGAGTCGCAGGGCAGTAAGACTGAAGCTTTCTTT. The rearrangement links TRBV10-3 to TRBJ1-1; D is possibly TRBD1 (5 bases). V was shortened by 0 bases and J by 5 bases, with 13 bases between the two germline ends. The germline V gene has CDR1 ENHRY and CDR2 SYGVKD. CDR3 length equals 15 residues.